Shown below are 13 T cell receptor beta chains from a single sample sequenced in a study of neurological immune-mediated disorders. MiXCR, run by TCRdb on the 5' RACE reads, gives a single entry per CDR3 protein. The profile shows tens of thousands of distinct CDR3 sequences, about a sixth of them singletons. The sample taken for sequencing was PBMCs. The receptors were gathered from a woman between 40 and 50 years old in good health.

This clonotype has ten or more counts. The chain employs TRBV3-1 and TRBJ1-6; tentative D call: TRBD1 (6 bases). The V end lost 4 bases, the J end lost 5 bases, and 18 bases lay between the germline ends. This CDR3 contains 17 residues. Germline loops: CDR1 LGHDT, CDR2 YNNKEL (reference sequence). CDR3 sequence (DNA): TGTGCCAGCAGCCCGGGACAAACGAGTCATCATAATTCACCCCTCCACTTT. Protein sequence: CASSPGQTSHHNSPLHF.

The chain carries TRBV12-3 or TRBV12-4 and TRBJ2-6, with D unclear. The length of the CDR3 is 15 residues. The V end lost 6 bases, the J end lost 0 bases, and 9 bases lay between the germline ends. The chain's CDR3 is CASSPTNSGANVLTF. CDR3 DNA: TGTGCCAGCAGCCCGACCAACTCTGGGGCCAACGTCCTGACTTTC.

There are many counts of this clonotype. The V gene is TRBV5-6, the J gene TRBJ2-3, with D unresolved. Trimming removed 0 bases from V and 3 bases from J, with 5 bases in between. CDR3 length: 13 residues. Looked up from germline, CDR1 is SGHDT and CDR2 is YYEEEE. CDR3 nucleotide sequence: TGTGCCAGCAGCTTGGGCCAGACAGATACGCAGTATTTT. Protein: CASSLGQTDTQYF. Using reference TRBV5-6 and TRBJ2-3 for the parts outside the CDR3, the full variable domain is DAGVTQSPTHLIKTRGQQVTLRCSPKSGHDTVSWYQQALGQGPQFIFQYYEEEERQRGNFPDRFSGHQFPNYSSELNVNALLLGDSALYLCASSLGQTDTQYFGPGTRLTVL.

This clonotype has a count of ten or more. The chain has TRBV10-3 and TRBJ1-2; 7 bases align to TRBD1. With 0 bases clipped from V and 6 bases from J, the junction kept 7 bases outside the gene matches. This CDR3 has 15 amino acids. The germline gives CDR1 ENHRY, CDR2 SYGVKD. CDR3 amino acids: CAISESTRGRNGYTF. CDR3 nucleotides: TGTGCCATCAGTGAGTCGACGAGGGGGCGGAATGGCTACACCTTC.

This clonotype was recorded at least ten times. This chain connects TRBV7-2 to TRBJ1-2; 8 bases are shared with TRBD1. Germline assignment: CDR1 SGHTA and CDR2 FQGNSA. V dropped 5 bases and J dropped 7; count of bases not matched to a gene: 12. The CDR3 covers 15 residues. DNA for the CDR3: TGTGCCAGCAGCCCGGACAGGGATGGGCGGCGTGGCTACACCTTC. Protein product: CASSPDRDGRRGYTF.

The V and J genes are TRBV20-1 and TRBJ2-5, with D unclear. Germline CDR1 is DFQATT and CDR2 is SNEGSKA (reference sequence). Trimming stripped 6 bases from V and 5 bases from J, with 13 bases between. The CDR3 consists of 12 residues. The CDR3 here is CSAQPDFETQYF. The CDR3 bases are TGCAGTGCCCAACCGGATTTCGAGACCCAGTACTTC.

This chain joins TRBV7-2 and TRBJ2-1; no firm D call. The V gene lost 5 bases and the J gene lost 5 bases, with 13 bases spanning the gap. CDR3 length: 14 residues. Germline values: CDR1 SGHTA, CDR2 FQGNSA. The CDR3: CASSLRGGDNEQFF. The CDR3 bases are TGTGCCAGCAGCCTACGTGGCGGCGACAATGAGCAGTTCTTC.

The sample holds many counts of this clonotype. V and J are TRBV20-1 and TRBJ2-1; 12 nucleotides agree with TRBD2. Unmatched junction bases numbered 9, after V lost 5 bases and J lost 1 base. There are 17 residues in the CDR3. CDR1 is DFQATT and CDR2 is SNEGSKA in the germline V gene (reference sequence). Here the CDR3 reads CSAAAPSGGASYNEQFF. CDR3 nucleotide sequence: TGCAGTGCTGCTGCCCCTAGCGGGGGGGCGTCCTACAATGAGCAGTTCTTC.

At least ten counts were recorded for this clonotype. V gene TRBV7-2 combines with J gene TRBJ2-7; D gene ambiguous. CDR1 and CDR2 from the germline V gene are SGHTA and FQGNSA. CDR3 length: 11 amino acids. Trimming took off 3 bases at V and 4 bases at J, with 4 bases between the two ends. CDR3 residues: CASSFHYEQYF. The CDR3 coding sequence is TGTGCCAGCAGCTTCCATTACGAGCAGTACTTC. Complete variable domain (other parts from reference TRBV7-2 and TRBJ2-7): GAGVSQSPSNKVTEKGKDVELRCDPISGHTALYWYRQSLGQGLEFLIYFQGNSAPDKSGLPSDRFSAERTGGSVSTLTIQRTQQEDSAVYLCASSFHYEQYFGPGTRLTVT.

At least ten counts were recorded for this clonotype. The CDR3 DNA is TGCGCCAGCAGCCAAGATTCTAGCGGGGGGACAGGGTCTGAGCAGTTCTTC. Translating it yields CASSQDSSGGTGSEQFF. The genes are TRBV4-3 and TRBJ2-1, with 11 bases lining up with TRBD2. V trimming: 0 bases; J trimming: 9 bases; junction bases outside the gene matches: 10. Germline CDR1 LGHNA, CDR2 YSLEER. The CDR3 extends over 17 amino acids.

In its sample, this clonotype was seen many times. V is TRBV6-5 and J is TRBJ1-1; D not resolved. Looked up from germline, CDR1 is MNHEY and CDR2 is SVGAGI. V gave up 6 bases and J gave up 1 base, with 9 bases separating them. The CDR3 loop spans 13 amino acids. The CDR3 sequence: CASRSPKNTEAFF. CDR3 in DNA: TGTGCCAGCAGAAGTCCCAAGAACACTGAAGCTTTCTTT.

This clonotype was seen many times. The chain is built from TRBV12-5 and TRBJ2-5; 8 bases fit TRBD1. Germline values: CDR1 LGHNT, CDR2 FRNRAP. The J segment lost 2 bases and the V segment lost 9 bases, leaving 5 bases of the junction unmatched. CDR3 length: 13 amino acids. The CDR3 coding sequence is TGTGCTAGCTCGACAGGGGTACAAGAGACCCAGTACTTC. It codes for CASSTGVQETQYF.

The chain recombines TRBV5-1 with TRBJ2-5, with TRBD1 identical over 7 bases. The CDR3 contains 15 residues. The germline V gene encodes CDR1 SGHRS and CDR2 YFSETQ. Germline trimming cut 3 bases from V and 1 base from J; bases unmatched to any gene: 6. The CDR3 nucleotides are TGCGCCAGCAGCTCATCTGGGGACAGCCAAGAGACCCAGTACTTC. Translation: CASSSSGDSQETQYF.